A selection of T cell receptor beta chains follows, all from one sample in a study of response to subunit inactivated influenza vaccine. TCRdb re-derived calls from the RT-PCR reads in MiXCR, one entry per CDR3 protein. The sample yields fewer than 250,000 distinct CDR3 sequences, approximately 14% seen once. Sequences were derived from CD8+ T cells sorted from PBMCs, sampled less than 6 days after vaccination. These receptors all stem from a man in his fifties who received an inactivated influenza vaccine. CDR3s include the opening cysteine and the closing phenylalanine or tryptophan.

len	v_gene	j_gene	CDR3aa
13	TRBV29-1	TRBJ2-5	CSVEEIRVEAQYF
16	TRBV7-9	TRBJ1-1	CASSTPGGTGNTEAFF
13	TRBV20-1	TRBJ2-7	CSADRTGSYEQYF
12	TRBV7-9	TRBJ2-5	CASSLATETQYF
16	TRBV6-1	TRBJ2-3	CASSPLAGLAADTQYF
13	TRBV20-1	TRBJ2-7	CSAEPGLAGEQYF
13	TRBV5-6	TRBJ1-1	CASSLGSGDKAFF
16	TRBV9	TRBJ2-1	CASSVGAGLSYNEQFF
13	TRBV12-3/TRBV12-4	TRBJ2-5	CASRTGYQETQYF
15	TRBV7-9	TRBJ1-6	CASSYGQGAYSPLHF
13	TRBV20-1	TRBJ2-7	CSARDHQSYEQYF
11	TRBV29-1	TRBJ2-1	CTIGQYNEQFF
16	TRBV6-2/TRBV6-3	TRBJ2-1	CASSYSRQQIYNEQFF
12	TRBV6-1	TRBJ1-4	CASSPDRGKLFF
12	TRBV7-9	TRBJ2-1	CASGQGNNEQFF
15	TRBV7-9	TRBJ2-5	CASSPRGGTGKTQYF
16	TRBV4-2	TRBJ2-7	CASSQDGLAGGSEQYF
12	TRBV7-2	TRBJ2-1	CASYTRGGEQFF
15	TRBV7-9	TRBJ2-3	CASSRVAGGADTQYF
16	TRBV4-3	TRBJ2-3	CASSQDVRRGTDTQYF